The 22 T cell receptor beta chains below all came from one sample that was sequenced in a study of shared T cell receptors in the human thymus. The protocol was immunoSEQ multiplex PCR, while the TCRdb copy is restricted to in-frame clones and leaves out a portion. The table lists approximately 730,000 clones, approximately 83% of them singletons, with roughly 0.01% in the top ten. The same sample was also used in a study of human thymus T cells.

What was sequenced was thymocytes. The receptors here all came from a girl less than two years old with a congenital heart defect.

The V and J genes are TRBV6-6 and TRBJ1-5, with 10 nucleotides matching TRBD1. The germline V gene has CDR1 MNHNY and CDR2 SVGAGI (reference sequence). The CDR3 length is 16 residues. Trimming at V came to 11 bases and at J to 3 bases, leaving 13 bases not matched to a gene. For the CDR3, the DNA is TGTGCCTGCGGGGTGGGGACAGGGGAGACCAATCAGCCCCAGCATTTT. Translating gives CACGVGTGETNQPQHF.

V usage is TRBV27 and J usage is TRBJ2-2; D ambiguous. With 5 bases removed from V and 3 bases from J, the gap between germline ends came to 16 bases. CDR1 is MNHEY, CDR2 SMNVEV, per germline (reference sequence). The CDR3 runs 16 residues. This CDR3 reads CASSDDGEKDTGELFF. The CDR3 coding sequence is TGTGCCAGCAGTGATGACGGAGAGAAAGACACCGGGGAGCTGTTTTTT.

The V gene is TRBV2, the J gene TRBJ2-7; TRBD1 might be the D (6 bases). The CDR3 is 15 amino acids. Germline CDR1 SNHLY, CDR2 FYNNEI. V lost 6 bases and J lost 0, with 15 bases in between. The CDR3 DNA is TGTGCCAGCAGCACGGGACATAAGAGCTCCTACGAGCAGTACTTC. This codes for CASSTGHKSSYEQYF.

The V gene is TRBV4-3, the J gene TRBJ1-2; possibly TRBD1 for D (5 bases). V was pared by 0 bases and J by 3 bases, with 17 bases between. The germline CDR1 and CDR2 sequences are LGHNA and YSLEER. This CDR3 is built from 17 residues. CDR3 sequence reads: CASSQDGGLGLYYGYTF. The CDR3 DNA follows: TGCGCCAGCAGCCAAGATGGGGGACTTGGACTTTACTATGGCTACACCTTC.

V usage is TRBV6-1 and J usage is TRBJ2-1, with 9 bases identical to TRBD2. CDR1 is MNHNS, CDR2 SASEGT, per germline. The length of the CDR3 is 17 residues. The V segment lost 4 bases and the J segment 11 bases; nucleotides outside the gene matches: 18. This CDR3 is CASSGPSRAGGPQKQFF. CDR3 bases: TGTGCCAGCAGTGGACCCTCTCGGGCGGGGGGGCCTCAAAAGCAGTTCTTC.

The rearrangement uses TRBV7-9 and TRBJ1-1; D possibly corresponds to TRBD1 (6 bases). V was shortened by 1 base and J by 3 bases, with 9 bases between the two germline ends. This CDR3 spans 14 amino acids. CDR1 is SEHNR, CDR2 FQNEAQ, per germline (reference sequence). The DNA for the CDR3 is TGTGCCAGCAGCTTAGGAAGGACAGACACTGAAGCTTTCTTT. Amino acids: CASSLGRTDTEAFF. The full variable domain, in which reference TRBV7-9 and TRBJ1-1 provide the parts outside the CDR3, is DTGVSQNPRHKITKRGQNVTFRCDPISEHNRLYWYRQTLGQGPEFLTYFQNEAQLEKSRLLSDRFSAERPKGSFSTLEIQRTEQGDSAMYLCASSLGRTDTEAFFGQGTRLTVV.

J is TRBJ2-7 and V is TRBV6-5; the D gene is possibly TRBD2 (6 bases). V dropped 6 bases and J dropped 6 bases, with 15 bases sitting between them. The CDR3 contains 13 residues. Germline V CDR1 and CDR2: MNHEY, SVGAGI. CDR3 sequence: CASSATRPSEQYF. The CDR3 nucleotides are TGTGCCAGCAGCGCGACTAGACCGTCCGAGCAGTACTTC.

V usage is TRBV15 and J usage is TRBJ2-4; a weak D match, TRBD2 (7 bases). The length of the CDR3 is 17 residues. The V end lost 3 bases, the J end lost 3 bases, and 18 bases lay between the germline ends. Germline loops: CDR1 LNHNV, CDR2 YYDKDF (reference sequence). CDR3 DNA: TGTGCCACCAGCAGTGGGGGGGCAGGGGAAGGCAAAAACATTCAGTACTTC. Residues: CATSSGGAGEGKNIQYF.

V usage is TRBV4-1 and J usage is TRBJ1-1; 9 bases map to TRBD1. Germline trimming cut 0 bases from V and 4 bases from J; bases unmatched to any gene: 6. This CDR3 is built from 16 residues. Germline lookup yields CDR1 MGHRA and CDR2 YSYEKL. CDR3 sequence reads: CASSQENRGPGTEAFF. In nucleotides, the CDR3 is TGCGCCAGCAGCCAAGAAAACAGGGGGCCTGGCACTGAAGCTTTCTTT.

The V gene is TRBV18, the J gene TRBJ1-2; 10 bases match TRBD1. CDR1 is KGHSH and CDR2 is LQKENI in the germline V gene. The CDR3 length is 15 residues. V trimming: 3 bases; J trimming: 6 bases; junction bases outside the gene matches: 7. CDR3 nucleotide sequence: TGTGCCAGCTCACCTAAACCCGGGACAGGGGATGGCTACACCTTC. Its translation is CASSPKPGTGDGYTF.

This sequence joins TRBV12-5 and TRBJ1-1; D not certain. CDR3 length: 16 residues. Germline lookup yields CDR1 LGHNT and CDR2 FRNRAP. V gave up 5 bases and J gave up 0 bases, with 16 bases separating them. CDR3: CASGLSPRHLNTEAFF. DNA for the CDR3: TGTGCTAGTGGTCTCTCACCGAGACATCTGAACACTGAAGCTTTCTTT. The full variable domain, completed using reference TRBV12-5 and TRBJ1-1, is DARVTQTPRHKVTEMGQEVTMRCQPILGHNTVFWYRQTMMQGLELLAYFRNRAPLDDSGMPKDRFSAEMPDATLATLKIQPSEPRDSAVYFCASGLSPRHLNTEAFFGQGTRLTVV.

The V call is TRBV4-3, the J call TRBJ2-3, with no clear D. The germline V and J ends were trimmed by 5 bases and 0 bases, with 18 bases remaining between them. The CDR3 is 17 amino acids. CDR1 is LGHNA and CDR2 is YSLEER in the germline V gene. The CDR3 DNA reads TGCGCCAGCAGCTCACCTCTTTGCGGCAATAGCACAGATACGCAGTATTTT. Amino acids: CASSSPLCGNSTDTQYF.

V gene TRBV19 combines with J gene TRBJ2-3; 11 nucleotides align to TRBD2. From germline, CDR1 is LNHDA and CDR2 SQIVND (reference sequence). The CDR3 extends over 16 amino acids. Trimming took 2 bases from V and 5 from J; bases not matched to a gene: 6. CDR3 loop: CASSISGLAGGDTQYF. The DNA for the CDR3 is TGTGCCAGTAGTATATCTGGGCTAGCGGGGGGAGATACGCAGTATTTT.

The rearrangement uses TRBV6-5 and TRBJ2-7; a weak D match, TRBD1 (6 bases). The CDR3 is 15 residues long. Germline loops: CDR1 MNHEY, CDR2 SVGAGI. With 2 bases removed from V and 3 bases from J, the gap between germline ends came to 14 bases. The CDR3 is CASSYLPMTGYEQYF. The CDR3 DNA is TGTGCCAGCAGTTACCTCCCTATGACAGGCTACGAGCAGTACTTC.

This clone was detected only a few times. This sequence joins TRBV5-4 and TRBJ1-1; possible D gene TRBD1, 5 bases. The CDR3 extends over 14 amino acids. Germline CDR1 is SGHNT and CDR2 is YYREEE (reference sequence). V was cut by 6 bases and J by 1 base, with 13 bases left in between. CDR3 sequence (DNA): TGTGCCAGCATCAACCCGCAGGGGAACACTGAAGCTTTCTTT. It encodes CASINPQGNTEAFF.

V usage is TRBV19 and J usage is TRBJ2-1; D perhaps matches TRBD2 (5 bases). Germline assignment: CDR1 LNHDA and CDR2 SQIVND (reference sequence). The length of the CDR3 is 13 residues. V lost 5 bases and J 4 bases, leaving 9 bases between the germline ends. This chain's CDR3 is CASSVTNYNEQFF. Written as DNA, the CDR3 is TGTGCCAGTAGTGTGACTAATTACAATGAGCAGTTCTTC.

This chain connects TRBV19 to TRBJ1-1; 7 bases match TRBD1. The CDR3 length is 14 residues. V lost 10 bases and J lost 4; bases outside the gene matches: 12. Germline-derived CDR1 and CDR2 are LNHDA and SQIVND (reference sequence). The chain's CDR3 is CATREPRQGTEAFF. The CDR3, as DNA: TGTGCCACCCGCGAACCAAGACAGGGCACTGAAGCTTTCTTT.

V is TRBV27 and J is TRBJ1-2; TRBD1 is a possible D gene (5 bases). CDR3 length: 12 amino acids. V lost 5 bases, J lost 6 bases, and 10 bases lay in between. CDR1 is MNHEY, CDR2 SMNVEV, per germline (reference sequence). CDR3 protein: CASSGGGNGYTF. CDR3 in DNA: TGTGCCAGCAGTGGTGGGGGGAATGGCTACACCTTC.

The chain uses TRBV28 and TRBJ1-2; tentatively, D is TRBD1 (5 bases). Germline-derived CDR1 and CDR2 are MDHEN and SYDVKM. This CDR3 spans 13 amino acids. The V end was cut by 4 bases, the J end by 4 bases, with 10 bases between. The CDR3 is CASSWGDCYGYTF. In DNA form, the CDR3 reads TGTGCCAGCAGTTGGGGGGATTGCTATGGCTACACCTTC.

The gene calls are TRBV5-1 and TRBJ1-2; perhaps TRBD1 as D (6 bases). CDR3 length: 16 residues. Germline assignment: CDR1 SGHRS and CDR2 YFSETQ. V dropped 0 bases and J dropped 0 bases, with 12 bases sitting between them. CDR3 DNA: TGCGCCAGCAGCTTGGGTCGTACAGGGCCTAACTATGGCTACACCTTC. It translates to CASSLGRTGPNYGYTF. The complete variable domain, with remaining parts taken from reference TRBV5-1 and TRBJ1-2, reads KAGVTQTPRYLIKTRGQQVTLSCSPISGHRSVSWYQQTPGQGLQFLFEYFSETQRNKGNFPGRFSGRQFSNSRSEMNVSTLELGDSALYLCASSLGRTGPNYGYTFGSGTRLTVV.

V usage is TRBV9 and J usage is TRBJ1-1; D gene unclear. The V gene's germline CDR1 is SGDLS and CDR2 YYNGEE. Trimming shortened V by 1 base and J by 4 bases, and 8 bases separated the two germline ends. The CDR3 loop spans 13 amino acids. CDR3: CASSVSPLTEAFF. CDR3 coding DNA: TGTGCCAGCAGCGTAAGCCCTCTCACTGAAGCTTTCTTT.

The chain is built from TRBV7-9 and TRBJ1-1; D possibly corresponds to TRBD1 (6 bases). The CDR3 consists of 16 residues. Germline V lookup: CDR1 SEHNR, CDR2 FQNEAQ (reference sequence). V was trimmed by 5 bases and J by 0 bases, leaving 16 bases between them. CDR3 sequence (DNA): TGTGCCAGCAGCCCCACGCTTGGACAGATGAACACTGAAGCTTTCTTT. It yields the protein CASSPTLGQMNTEAFF.